The 7 T cell receptor beta chains given below trace back to one sample, sequenced in a study of OX40 agonist ivuxolimab in advanced cancers. TCRdb's copy holds only in-frame clones and misses some; the assay was immunoSEQ multiplex PCR. This table holds 60,000 to 75,000 clones, about 90% found once. The sequencing here drew on CD4+ or CD8+ T cells sorted from blood, taken in a trial of the OX40 agonist ivuxolimab. The source is an adult with an advanced solid tumor such as melanoma, head and neck, liver or kidney cancer.

The rearrangement uses TRBV29-1 and TRBJ2-7; maybe TRBD2 (6 bases). The CDR3 covers 14 residues. The germline V gene encodes CDR1 SQVTM and CDR2 ANQGSEA. Trimming removed 3 bases from V and 4 bases from J, with 16 bases in between. CDR3 nucleotide sequence: TGCAGCGTTGACCCGGAAAACGGGGGATACGAGCAGTACTTC. Residues: CSVDPENGGYEQYF.

The chain couples TRBV5-1 to TRBJ2-7; D perhaps matches TRBD1 (6 bases). Per germline, CDR1 SGHRS and CDR2 YFSETQ. The germline V and J ends were trimmed by 3 bases and 2 bases, with 18 bases remaining between them. The CDR3 spans 16 residues. CDR3 DNA: TGCGCCAGCAGCTGGGGGCCCCGGCCCCCCGCCTACGAGCAGTACTTC. It codes for CASSWGPRPPAYEQYF.

The rearrangement links TRBV6-5 to TRBJ2-7, with D hard to call. This CDR3 contains 13 residues. The germline V and J ends were trimmed by 8 bases and 0 bases, with 11 bases remaining between them. Germline values: CDR1 MNHEY, CDR2 SVGAGI. The CDR3 DNA is TGTGCCAGCGAAGATTCCGACTCCTACGAGCAGTACTTC. Its protein product is CASEDSDSYEQYF.

This chain joins TRBV11-2 and TRBJ2-1, with D possibly matching TRBD1 (5 bases). Per germline, CDR1 SGHAT and CDR2 FQNNGV. The CDR3 loop spans 12 amino acids. The V gene lost 4 bases and the J gene lost 11 bases, with 12 bases spanning the gap. The CDR3 region is CASSSYQGKQFF. The CDR3 nucleotides read TGTGCCAGCAGCTCATATCAGGGTAAGCAGTTCTTC.

The chain is built from TRBV18 and TRBJ2-1; TRBD2 aligns across 9 bases. The CDR3 contains 17 residues. Losses at the gene ends were 4 bases for V and 4 bases for J; bases not matched to a gene: 11. In germline, CDR1 is KGHSH, CDR2 LQKENI. The CDR3 region is CASSQASGNPQYNEQFF. In DNA form, the CDR3 reads TGTGCCAGCTCACAGGCTAGCGGGAACCCTCAATACAATGAGCAGTTCTTC.

The chain is built from TRBV6-5 and TRBJ2-5; maybe TRBD1 (7 bases). The V gene lost 2 bases and the J gene lost 4 bases, with 17 bases spanning the gap. CDR3 length: 16 residues. In germline, CDR1 is MNHEY, CDR2 SVGAGI. The CDR3 coding sequence is TGTGCCAGCAGTTACGGAGGGGGCGCGTTATCAGAGACCCAGTACTTC. Its protein product is CASSYGGGALSETQYF.

The chain carries TRBV5-5 and TRBJ2-5; TRBD1 might be the D (7 bases). V was shortened by 1 base and J by 5 bases, with 12 bases between the two germline ends. The CDR3 totals 14 residues. From germline, CDR1 is SGHKS and CDR2 YYEKEE (reference sequence). CDR3 coding DNA: TGTGCCAGCAGCTTGTCCAGGGGGAGGGAGACCCAGTACTTC. Protein sequence: CASSLSRGRETQYF.